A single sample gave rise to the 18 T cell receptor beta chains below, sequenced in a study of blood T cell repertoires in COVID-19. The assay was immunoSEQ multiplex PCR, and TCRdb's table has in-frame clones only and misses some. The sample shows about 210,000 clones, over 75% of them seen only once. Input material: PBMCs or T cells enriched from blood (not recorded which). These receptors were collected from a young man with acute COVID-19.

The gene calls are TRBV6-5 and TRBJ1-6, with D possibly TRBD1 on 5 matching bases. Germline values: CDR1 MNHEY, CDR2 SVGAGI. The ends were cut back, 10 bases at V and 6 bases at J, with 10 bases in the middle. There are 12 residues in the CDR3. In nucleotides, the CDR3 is TGTGCCATCACAGGCCTTAATTCACCCCTCCACTTT. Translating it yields CAITGLNSPLHF.

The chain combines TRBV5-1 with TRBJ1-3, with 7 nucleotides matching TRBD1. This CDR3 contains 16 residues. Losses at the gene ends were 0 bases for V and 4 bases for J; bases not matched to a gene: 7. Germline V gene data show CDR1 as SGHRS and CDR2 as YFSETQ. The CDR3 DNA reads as TGCGCCAGCAGCTTGGGAGGGGGCCCGCAAGGAAACACCATATATTTT. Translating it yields CASSLGGGPQGNTIYF. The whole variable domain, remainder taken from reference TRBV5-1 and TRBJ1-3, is KAGVTQTPRYLIKTRGQQVTLSCSPISGHRSVSWYQQTPGQGLQFLFEYFSETQRNKGNFPGRFSGRQFSNSRSEMNVSTLELGDSALYLCASSLGGGPQGNTIYFGEGSWLTVV.

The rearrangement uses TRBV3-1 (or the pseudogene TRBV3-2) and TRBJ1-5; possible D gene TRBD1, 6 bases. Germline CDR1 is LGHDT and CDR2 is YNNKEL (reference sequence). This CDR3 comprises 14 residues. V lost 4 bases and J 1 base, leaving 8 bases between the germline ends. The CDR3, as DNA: TGTGCCAGCAGCCTCGACAGGAGCAATCAGCCCCAGCATTTT. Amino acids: CASSLDRSNQPQHF.

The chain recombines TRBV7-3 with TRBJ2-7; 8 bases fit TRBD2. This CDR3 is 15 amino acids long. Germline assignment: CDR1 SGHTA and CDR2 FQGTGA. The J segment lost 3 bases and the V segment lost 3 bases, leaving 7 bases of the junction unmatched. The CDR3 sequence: CASSLHGGASYEQYF. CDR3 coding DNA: TGTGCCAGCAGCTTGCACGGGGGGGCTAGCTACGAGCAGTACTTC.

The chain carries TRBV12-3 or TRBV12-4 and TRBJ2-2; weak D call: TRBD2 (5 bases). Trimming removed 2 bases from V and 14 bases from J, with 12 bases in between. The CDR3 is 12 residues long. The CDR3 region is CASSLSGNELFF. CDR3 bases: TGTGCCAGCAGTTTATCGGGGAATGAACTGTTTTTT.

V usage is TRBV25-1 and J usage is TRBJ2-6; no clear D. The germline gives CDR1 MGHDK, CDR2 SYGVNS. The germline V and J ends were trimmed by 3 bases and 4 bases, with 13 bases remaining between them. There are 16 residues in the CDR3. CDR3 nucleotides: TGTGCCAGCAGTGACCGCGACTCGAGAGGGGCCAACGTCCTGACTTTC. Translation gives CASSDRDSRGANVLTF. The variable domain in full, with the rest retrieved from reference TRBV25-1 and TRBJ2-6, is EADIYQTPRYLVIGTGKKITLECSQTMGHDKMYWYQQDPGMELHLIHYSYGVNSTEKGDLSSESTVSRIRTEHFPLTLESARPSHTSQYLCASSDRDSRGANVLTFGAGSRLTVL.

As DNA, the CDR3 is TGCGCCAGCAGCTTGGAGCTACAGGGACAGCCCCAGCATTTT. This encodes CASSLELQGQPQHF. The genes are TRBV5-1 and TRBJ1-5; tentative D call: TRBD1 (6 bases). V lost 0 bases and J 7 bases, leaving 11 bases between the germline ends. The CDR3 has 14 residues. Germline V gives CDR1 SGHRS, CDR2 YFSETQ.

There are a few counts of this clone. CDR3 in amino acids: CAISESTNNEKLFF. CDR3 bases: TGTGCCATCAGTGAGTCGACAAATAATGAAAAACTGTTTTTT. The gene calls are TRBV10-3 and TRBJ1-4; no reliable D call. CDR1 is ENHRY, CDR2 SYGVKD, per germline. V lost 0 bases, J lost 4 bases, and 6 bases lay in between. CDR3 size: 14 residues.

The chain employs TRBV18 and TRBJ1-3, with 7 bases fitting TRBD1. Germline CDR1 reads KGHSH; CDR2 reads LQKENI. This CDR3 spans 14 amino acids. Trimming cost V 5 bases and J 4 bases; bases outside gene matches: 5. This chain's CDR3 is CASSEDRLGNTIYF. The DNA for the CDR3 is TGTGCCAGCTCAGAGGACAGGCTCGGAAACACCATATATTTT.

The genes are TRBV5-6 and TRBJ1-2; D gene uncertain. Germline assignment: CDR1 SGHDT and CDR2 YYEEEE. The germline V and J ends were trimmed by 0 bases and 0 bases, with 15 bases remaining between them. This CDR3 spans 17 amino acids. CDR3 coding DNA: TGTGCCAGCAGCTTGGTTGATCGCCTAAGAGCTAACTATGGCTACACCTTC. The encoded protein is CASSLVDRLRANYGYTF.

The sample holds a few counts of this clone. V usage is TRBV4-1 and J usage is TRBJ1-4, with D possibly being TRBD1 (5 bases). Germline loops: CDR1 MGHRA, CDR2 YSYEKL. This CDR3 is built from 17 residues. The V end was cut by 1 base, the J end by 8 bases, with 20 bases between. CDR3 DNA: TGCGCCAGCAGCCAAGTAGAGGGGACCGGGGGTCAAGAAAAACTGTTTTTT. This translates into CASSQVEGTGGQEKLFF.

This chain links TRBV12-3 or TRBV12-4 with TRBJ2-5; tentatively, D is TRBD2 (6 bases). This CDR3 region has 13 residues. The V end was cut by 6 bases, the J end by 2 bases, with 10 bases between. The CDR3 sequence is CASSAGPQETQYF. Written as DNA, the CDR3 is TGTGCCAGCAGCGCGGGGCCTCAAGAGACCCAGTACTTC.

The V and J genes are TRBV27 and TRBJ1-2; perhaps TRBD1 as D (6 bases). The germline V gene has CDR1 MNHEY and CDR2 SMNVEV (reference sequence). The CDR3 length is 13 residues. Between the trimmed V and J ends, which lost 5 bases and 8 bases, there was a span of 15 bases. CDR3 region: CASSPFQGSGYTF. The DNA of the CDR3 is TGTGCCAGCAGTCCATTCCAGGGGTCAGGCTACACCTTC.

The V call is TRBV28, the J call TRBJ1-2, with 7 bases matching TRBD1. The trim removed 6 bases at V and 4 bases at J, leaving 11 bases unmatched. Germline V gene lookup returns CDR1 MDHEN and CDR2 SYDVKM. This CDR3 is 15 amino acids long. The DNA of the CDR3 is TGTGCCAGCAGCCGAGATTTACAGGGGTCCTATGGCTACACCTTC. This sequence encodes CASSRDLQGSYGYTF.

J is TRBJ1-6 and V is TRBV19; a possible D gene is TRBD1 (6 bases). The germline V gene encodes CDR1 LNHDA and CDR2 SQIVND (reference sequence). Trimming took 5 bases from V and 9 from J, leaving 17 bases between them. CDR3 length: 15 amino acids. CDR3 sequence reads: CASSQGHPSRSPLHF. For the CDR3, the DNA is TGTGCCAGTAGTCAGGGACACCCTTCGCGTTCACCCCTCCACTTT.

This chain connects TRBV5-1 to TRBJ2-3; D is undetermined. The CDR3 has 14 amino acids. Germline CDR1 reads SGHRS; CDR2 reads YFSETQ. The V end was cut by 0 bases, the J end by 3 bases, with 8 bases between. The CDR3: CASSLGAKTDTQYF. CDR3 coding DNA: TGCGCCAGCAGCTTGGGGGCGAAGACAGATACGCAGTATTTT.

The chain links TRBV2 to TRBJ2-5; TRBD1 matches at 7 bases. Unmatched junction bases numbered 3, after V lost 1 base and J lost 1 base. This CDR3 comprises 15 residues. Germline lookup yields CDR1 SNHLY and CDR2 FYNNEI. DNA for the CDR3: TGTGCCAGCAGTGAAGTTAGGACAGGCCAAGAGACCCAGTACTTC. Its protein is CASSEVRTGQETQYF.

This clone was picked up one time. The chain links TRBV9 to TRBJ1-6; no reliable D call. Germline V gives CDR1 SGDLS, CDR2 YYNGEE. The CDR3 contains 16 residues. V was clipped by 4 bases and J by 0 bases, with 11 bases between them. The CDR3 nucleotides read TGTGCCAGCAGCCCCGCTATGAGCTCCTATAATTCACCCCTCCACTTT. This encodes CASSPAMSSYNSPLHF.